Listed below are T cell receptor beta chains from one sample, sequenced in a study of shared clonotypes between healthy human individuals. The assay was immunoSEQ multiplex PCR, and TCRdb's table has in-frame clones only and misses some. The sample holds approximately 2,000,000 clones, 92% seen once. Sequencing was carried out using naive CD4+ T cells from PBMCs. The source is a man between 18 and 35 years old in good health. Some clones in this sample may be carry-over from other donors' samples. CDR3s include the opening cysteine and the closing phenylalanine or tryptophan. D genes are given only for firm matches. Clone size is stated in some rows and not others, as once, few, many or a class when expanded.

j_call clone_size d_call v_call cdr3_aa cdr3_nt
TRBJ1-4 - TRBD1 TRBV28 CASSFPTGDEKLFF TGTGCCAGCAGTTTCCCGACAGGGGATGAAAAACTGTTTTTT
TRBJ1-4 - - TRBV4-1 CASSRPHGGDNEKLFF TGCGCCAGCAGCCGCCCTCACGGGGGGGATAATGAAAAACTGTTTTTT
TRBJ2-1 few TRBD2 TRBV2 CASSSSGVGNEQFF TGTGCCAGCAGCTCTAGCGGCGTTGGGAATGAGCAGTTCTTC
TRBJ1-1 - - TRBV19 CASSMGFSNTEAFF TGTGCCAGTAGTATGGGGTTTTCGAACACTGAAGCTTTCTTT
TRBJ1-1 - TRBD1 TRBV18 CASSDRGSGTEAFF TGTGCCAGCTCAGACAGGGGGTCTGGCACTGAAGCTTTCTTT
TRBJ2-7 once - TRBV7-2 CASSSRTLPREQYF TGTGCCAGCAGTTCAAGGACCCTCCCGAGGGAGCAGTACTTC
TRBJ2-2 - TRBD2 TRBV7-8 CASSKRESTGELFF TGTGCCAGCAGCAAGCGGGAGAGTACCGGGGAGCTGTTTTTT
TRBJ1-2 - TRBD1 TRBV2 CASSGTGFGYTF TGTGCCAGCAGTGGGACAGGGTTTGGCTACACCTTC
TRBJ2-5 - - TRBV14 CASSQDYKGRVQETQYF TGTGCCAGCAGCCAAGATTATAAGGGCAGGGTCCAAGAGACCCAGTACTTC
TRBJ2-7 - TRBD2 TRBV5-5 CASSTAGTSLYEQYF TGTGCCAGCAGCACCGCCGGGACTAGCTTGTACGAGCAGTACTTC
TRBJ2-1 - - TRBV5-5 CASSLERGFYNEQFF TGTGCCAGCAGCTTGGAGCGAGGGTTCTACAATGAGCAGTTCTTC
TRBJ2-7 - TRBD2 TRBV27 CASSLSTSGRLGSSYEQYF TGTGCCAGCAGTTTATCGACTAGCGGGAGATTGGGAAGCTCCTACGAGCAGTACTTC
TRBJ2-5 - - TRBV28 CASMRGQQETQYF TGTGCCAGCATGAGAGGACAGCAAGAGACCCAGTACTTC
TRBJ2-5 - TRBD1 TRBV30 CAWTNSRTGGETQYF TGTGCCTGGACAAACTCGAGGACAGGGGGCGAGACCCAGTACTTC
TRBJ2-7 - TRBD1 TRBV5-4 CASSPRDRGPYEQYF TGTGCCAGCAGCCCCCGGGACAGGGGGCCTTACGAGCAGTACTTC
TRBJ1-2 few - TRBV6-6 CASRENSASGYTF TGTGCCAGCAGAGAGAACAGCGCTTCGGGCTACACCTTC
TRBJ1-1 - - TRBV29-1 CSVKDTGTEAFF TGCAGCGTTAAAGACACTGGGACTGAAGCTTTCTTT
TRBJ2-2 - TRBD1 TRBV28 CASSSTSPLGQGRIRNTGELFF TGTGCCAGCAGCTCAACCTCTCCTCTAGGACAGGGTAGGATAAGAAACACCGGGGAGCTGTTTTTT
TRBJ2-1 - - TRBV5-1 CASSLFQSSYNEQFF TGCGCCAGCAGCTTGTTCCAAAGCTCCTACAATGAGCAGTTCTTC
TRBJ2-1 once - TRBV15 CATSREFSWGAYNEQFF TGTGCCACCAGCAGAGAGTTTTCGTGGGGGGCCTACAATGAGCAGTTCTTC
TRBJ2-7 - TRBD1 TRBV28 CASSLISDRSEQYF TGTGCCAGCAGTTTAATATCGGACAGGAGCGAGCAGTACTTC
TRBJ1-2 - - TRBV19 CASRIQETINYGYTF TGTGCCAGTAGAATACAGGAAACAATTAACTATGGCTACACCTTC
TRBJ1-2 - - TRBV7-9 CASSLGSFYGYTF TGTGCCAGCAGCTTAGGCAGCTTCTATGGCTACACCTTC